A single sample is the source of the 18 T cell receptor beta chains below, sequenced in a study of cytomegalovirus exposure and HLA in healthy donors. The PCR used 60 Vbeta and 13 Jbeta primers. This table comes from immunoSEQ multiplex PCR, and its TCRdb copy is limited to in-frame clones, with some not included. The repertoire holds 140,000 to 150,000 clones, with approximately 80% as singletons. Sequencing input: PBMCs. Every receptor here comes from a middle-aged man in good health and CMV-seronegative.

CDR3 protein: CAWKSGSGNQPQHF. The CDR3 DNA sequence: TGTGCCTGGAAATCCGGGAGCGGCAATCAGCCCCAGCATTTT. The V call is TRBV30, the J call TRBJ1-5; unclear D gene. From germline, CDR1 is GTSNPN and CDR2 SVGIG (reference sequence). V was shortened by 4 bases and J by 2 bases, with 12 bases between the two germline ends. This CDR3 has 14 amino acids.

The J gene is TRBJ1-1, the V gene TRBV9; 12 nucleotides line up with TRBD1. V shed 3 bases, J shed 3 bases, and the junction held 6 bases outside the gene matches. Germline-derived CDR1 and CDR2 are SGDLS and YYNGEE. The CDR3 length is 16 residues. The CDR3 is CASSDRDRGLYTEAFF. DNA for the CDR3: TGTGCCAGCAGCGACCGGGACAGGGGGCTGTACACTGAAGCTTTCTTT.

The rearrangement joins TRBV28 to TRBJ2-7; 10 bases agree with TRBD1. Trimming took 6 bases from V and 4 from J; bases not matched to a gene: 3. Germline loops: CDR1 MDHEN, CDR2 SYDVKM. This CDR3 region has 13 residues. CDR3: CASRPGQGYEQYF. DNA for the CDR3: TGTGCCAGCAGACCGGGACAGGGGTACGAGCAGTACTTC.

The sample holds a few counts of this clone. The chain is built from TRBV29-1 and TRBJ2-7; D gene unclear. The V gene lost 4 bases and the J gene lost 0 bases, with 7 bases spanning the gap. Germline V lookup: CDR1 SQVTM, CDR2 ANQGSEA. The CDR3 sequence is 12 residues long. The CDR3, as DNA: TGCAGCGTTGGCCACACCTCCTACGAGCAGTACTTC. Translated, it gives CSVGHTSYEQYF.

This clone appeared once. CDR3 coding DNA: TGCGCCAGCAGCCTCGGGACAGGTTACACTGAAGCTTTCTTT. It codes for CASSLGTGYTEAFF. The chain has TRBV4-3 and TRBJ1-1; 8 bases line up with TRBD1. Unmatched junction bases numbered 4, after V lost 4 bases and J lost 3 bases. The length of the CDR3 is 14 residues. Germline CDR1 reads LGHNA; CDR2 reads YSLEER.

This clone came up once. This chain connects TRBV21-1 to TRBJ2-7; the D call TRBD1 from the table was never checked on the DNA. TRBV21-1 has pseudogene status. CDR3 length: 16 residues. CDR3 coding DNA: TGTGCCAGCAGCAAACGAGGGACAGCCCCCCCCTACGAGCAGTACTTC. Translating gives CASSKRGTAPPYEQYF.

The chain recombines TRBV5-1 with TRBJ2-7; TRBD1 matches 12 bases. Germline CDR1 SGHRS, CDR2 YFSETQ. The CDR3 covers 17 residues. The V segment lost 4 bases and the J segment 0 bases; nucleotides outside the gene matches: 8. As DNA, the CDR3 is TGCGCCAGCAGCGGAACCGGGACAGGGGGCTTCTCCTACGAGCAGTACTTC. Translated, it gives CASSGTGTGGFSYEQYF.

The chain couples TRBV19 to TRBJ2-1; TRBD1 matches 8 bases. Trimming took 7 bases from V and 5 from J; bases not matched to a gene: 13. The germline gives CDR1 LNHDA, CDR2 SQIVND (reference sequence). This CDR3 contains 16 residues. The CDR3: CASTPYQGAHNNEQFF. CDR3 DNA: TGTGCCAGTACCCCATATCAGGGGGCGCATAACAATGAGCAGTTCTTC.

The rearrangement joins TRBV5-7 to TRBJ2-3, with 8 bases identical to TRBD2. TRBV5-7 is given ORF status, its function remaining uncertain. CDR3 length: 18 residues. With V trimmed by 2 bases and J by 3 bases, 14 bases remained unmatched. The CDR3 reads CASSFGGLAHYPTDTQYF. In nucleotides, the CDR3 is TGTGCCAGCAGCTTTGGCGGACTAGCACACTACCCGACAGATACGCAGTATTTT.

The chain carries TRBV19 and TRBJ2-7; 7 nucleotides line up with TRBD2. Germline V gives CDR1 LNHDA, CDR2 SQIVND (reference sequence). This CDR3 is built from 15 residues. V lost 5 bases and J lost 3; bases outside the gene matches: 10. The CDR3 region has the DNA TGTGCCAGTAGTGCCCGGGACTACGCTTTCTACGAGCAGTACTTC. The encoded protein is CASSARDYAFYEQYF.

This clone was seen once. The rearrangement links TRBV7-2 to TRBJ2-3, with TRBD2 matching over 7 bases. Per germline, CDR1 SGHTA and CDR2 FQGNSA. The CDR3 length is 15 residues. V gave up 6 bases and J gave up 2 bases; unmatched junction bases: 8. The CDR3 is CASSHRLAPTDTQYF. The CDR3 coding sequence is TGTGCCAGCAGTCATAGACTAGCACCCACAGATACGCAGTATTTT.

This clone showed up just a few times. The chain employs TRBV7-9 and TRBJ2-7; 7 bases are a match to TRBD1. CDR1 is SEHNR, CDR2 FQNEAQ, per germline (reference sequence). This CDR3 comprises 14 residues. The trim removed 3 bases at V and 5 bases at J, leaving 7 bases unmatched. The CDR3 sequence: CASSFDRVMNEQYF. CDR3 DNA: TGTGCCAGCAGCTTCGACAGGGTGATGAACGAGCAGTACTTC.

The rearrangement joins TRBV6-6 to TRBJ1-1, with TRBD1 as a possible D gene (5 bases). The length of the CDR3 is 14 residues. V was cut by 7 bases and J by 4 bases, with 16 bases left in between. In germline, CDR1 is MNHNY, CDR2 SVGAGI (reference sequence). The CDR3: CASIQRTLSTEAFF. CDR3 coding DNA: TGTGCCAGCATCCAACGGACACTGAGCACTGAAGCTTTCTTT.

The V and J genes are TRBV28 and TRBJ2-5, with a possible D match to TRBD1 (7 bases). The J call is doubtful: the DNA matches TRBJ2-7 better. The CDR3 is made up of 13 amino acids. Germline assignment: CDR1 MDHEN and CDR2 SYDVKM. The CDR3 sequence: CASSFRGAYEQYF. CDR3 sequence (DNA): TGTGCCAGCAGTTTCAGGGGGGCCTACGAGCAGTACTTC.

The gene calls are TRBV5-1 and TRBJ2-5, with 10 bases fitting TRBD1. The CDR3 length is 17 residues. CDR1 is SGHRS, CDR2 YFSETQ, per germline. J lost 5 bases, V lost 0 bases, and 10 bases had no gene match. The CDR3 protein is CASSLAGGQGQMETQYF. CDR3 nucleotide sequence: TGCGCCAGCAGCTTGGCGGGGGGACAGGGGCAAATGGAGACCCAGTACTTC.

The rearrangement links TRBV5-6 to TRBJ2-3, with D unclear. The V gene's germline CDR1 is SGHDT and CDR2 YYEEEE. The CDR3 has 13 residues. Between the trimmed V and J ends, which lost 0 bases and 5 bases, there was a span of 7 bases. In DNA form, the CDR3 reads TGTGCCAGCAGCTTGGATCGAGGAGATACGCAGTATTTT. Its protein product is CASSLDRGDTQYF.

The CDR3 region has the DNA TGTGCCAGCAGTTTTCAGGGGGGAAGCACTGAAGCTTTCTTT. This sequence encodes CASSFQGGSTEAFF. The J gene is TRBJ1-1, the V gene TRBV28, with 7 bases fitting TRBD1. V was clipped by 3 bases and J by 4 bases; unmatched bases: 5. Looked up from germline, CDR1 is MDHEN and CDR2 is SYDVKM. The CDR3 loop spans 14 amino acids.

The chain links TRBV5-5 to TRBJ2-1; no clear D gene. Germline CDR1 and CDR2: SGHKS and YYEKEE (reference sequence). V dropped 0 bases and J dropped 10 bases, with 14 bases sitting between them. This CDR3 has 14 amino acids. This CDR3 reads CASSLGRRSEEQFF. The CDR3 coding sequence is TGTGCCAGCAGCTTGGGCAGGCGATCCGAGGAGCAGTTCTTC.